Below are 11 T cell receptor beta chains sequenced from a single sample in a study of blood T cell repertoires in COVID-19. Produced via immunoSEQ multiplex PCR; TCRdb's table is partial and in-frame only. This sample has about 220,000 clones, with 70% to 90% found just once. Material for sequencing was PBMCs or T cells enriched from blood (not recorded which). These receptors all stem from a woman in her 40s with acute COVID-19.

V usage is TRBV3-1 (or the pseudogene TRBV3-2) and J usage is TRBJ2-1; 10 bases are shared with TRBD2. This CDR3 has 17 amino acids. Germline values: CDR1 LGHDT, CDR2 YNNKEL (reference sequence). The J segment lost 10 bases and the V segment lost 1 base, leaving 13 bases of the junction unmatched. CDR3 in amino acids: CASSQVLTLAGVNEQFF. CDR3 coding DNA: TGTGCCAGCAGCCAAGTACTCACCCTAGCGGGGGTGAACGAGCAGTTCTTC.

This clone came up a few times. This chain links TRBV5-1 with TRBJ2-3, with 12 positions matching TRBD2. Trimming at V came to 0 bases and at J to 6 bases, leaving 8 bases not matched to a gene. The CDR3 consists of 17 residues. CDR1 SGHRS and CDR2 YFSETQ come from the germline V gene. CDR3 sequence reads: CASSLAPTSGGADTQYF. The CDR3 DNA reads TGCGCCAGCAGCTTGGCCCCGACTAGCGGGGGTGCGGATACGCAGTATTTT.

J is TRBJ1-1 and V is TRBV4-1, with 8 nucleotides matching TRBD1. Per germline, CDR1 MGHRA and CDR2 YSYEKL. The V and J ends lost 4 bases and 7 bases, in that order; junction bases with no gene match: 5. The CDR3 is 13 amino acids. The CDR3 loop is CASSPIGQGEAFF. CDR3 DNA sequence: TGCGCCAGCAGCCCCATCGGACAGGGTGAAGCTTTCTTT.

V and J are TRBV5-1 and TRBJ2-5, with 13 bases that match TRBD2. Losses at the gene ends were 1 base for V and 3 bases for J; bases not matched to a gene: 3. The CDR3 totals 16 residues. Germline CDR1 is SGHRS and CDR2 is YFSETQ. CDR3 amino acids: CASSLNGLAGEETQYF. CDR3 sequence (DNA): TGCGCCAGCAGCTTGAACGGACTAGCGGGGGAAGAGACCCAGTACTTC.

The chain couples TRBV27 to TRBJ1-2; 7 bases agree with TRBD1. Trimming at V came to 7 bases and at J to 4 bases, leaving 6 bases not matched to a gene. There are 13 residues in the CDR3. Germline values: CDR1 MNHEY, CDR2 SMNVEV (reference sequence). This chain's CDR3 is CASTRGPGYGYTF. The CDR3 DNA reads TGTGCCAGCACAAGGGGGCCCGGCTATGGCTACACCTTC.

The V and J genes are TRBV5-1 and TRBJ1-1; TRBD1 matches at 10 bases. CDR3 length equals 17 residues. The V segment lost 2 bases and the J segment 0 bases; nucleotides outside the gene matches: 7. Germline V CDR1 and CDR2: SGHRS, YFSETQ. CDR3 DNA sequence: TGCGCCAGCAGCTTCACCGGGACAGGGGTCATGAACACTGAAGCTTTCTTT. Translating it yields CASSFTGTGVMNTEAFF.

As regards this clone: Other DNA sequences in this sample translate to the same CDR3. V gene TRBV29-1 combines with J gene TRBJ1-2; D gene ambiguous. The CDR3 has 12 residues. Germline loops: CDR1 SQVTM, CDR2 ANQGSEA. Trimming shortened V by 5 bases and J by 1 base, and 8 bases separated the two germline ends. The CDR3 sequence is CSVPGSNYGYTF. The CDR3 DNA reads TGCAGCGTTCCAGGCAGTAACTATGGCTACACCTTC.

The chain carries TRBV9 and TRBJ2-1; TRBD1 agrees at 9 bases. Per the germline V gene, CDR1 is SGDLS and CDR2 is YYNGEE. V shed 3 bases and J 5 bases; nucleotides not matched to a gene: 6. CDR3 size: 15 residues. The CDR3 region is CASSGGTGINNEQFF. The CDR3 DNA sequence: TGTGCCAGCAGCGGTGGGACAGGGATAAACAATGAGCAGTTCTTC. The entire variable domain, with the rest obtained from reference TRBV9 and TRBJ2-1, is as follows: DSGVTQTPKHLITATGQRVTLRCSPRSGDLSVYWYQQSLDQGLQFLIQYYNGEERAKGNILERFSAQQFPDLHSELNLSSLELGDSALYFCASSGGTGINNEQFFGPGTRLTVL.

The chain joins TRBV6-5 to TRBJ1-2; 7 positions agree with TRBD1. The CDR3 sequence is 15 residues long. Unmatched junction bases numbered 8, after V lost 6 bases and J lost 1 base. Germline V gene lookup returns CDR1 MNHEY and CDR2 SVGAGI. CDR3 sequence: CASSGPGQNNYGYTF. The DNA of the CDR3 is TGTGCCAGCAGCGGACCGGGACAGAATAACTATGGCTACACCTTC.

The chain carries TRBV19 and TRBJ1-1; D might be TRBD1 (5 bases). The CDR3 is 13 amino acids. V was pared by 4 bases and J by 3 bases, with 9 bases between. CDR1 and CDR2 from the germline V gene are LNHDA and SQIVND (reference sequence). The CDR3 DNA is TGTGCCAGTAGTAGGCAGGGTCACACTGAAGCTTTCTTT. Its protein is CASSRQGHTEAFF.

This clone occurred once. V is TRBV28 and J is TRBJ1-2; TRBD1 might be the D (5 bases). Germline V gene sequence: CDR1 MDHEN, CDR2 SYDVKM. The CDR3 is 14 amino acids. V lost 2 bases to trimming and J lost 1 base, with 8 bases between them. DNA for the CDR3: TGTGCCAGCAGTTTAGCAGGGCTTAACTATGGCTACACCTTC. It yields the protein CASSLAGLNYGYTF.